One sample yielded the 19 T cell receptor beta chains listed below, sequenced in a study of T cell responses to AZD1222 COVID-19 vaccine. Clones were sequenced by immunoSEQ multiplex PCR, and TCRdb holds only the in-frame ones, with some missing. Among 95,000 to 110,000 clones, 70% to 90% were seen once, and the ten largest hold 4.8%. Sample: peripheral blood, taken 28 days after the second AZD1222 dose. Receptor source: an adult who received the AZD1222 COVID-19 vaccine.

V and J are TRBV7-2 and TRBJ2-1; D is uncertain. V was pared by 6 bases and J by 1 base, with 7 bases between. The germline CDR1 and CDR2 sequences are SGHTA and FQGNSA. This CDR3 is built from 13 residues. CDR3 loop: CASRGYSYNEQFF. The CDR3 nucleotides are TGTGCCAGCAGAGGGTATTCCTACAATGAGCAGTTCTTC.

V gene TRBV10-2 combines with J gene TRBJ2-3; TRBD1 or TRBD2 may be the D gene (6 bases each). V shed 7 bases and J shed 4 bases, with 15 bases lying between them. Germline CDR1 is WSHSY and CDR2 is SAAADI. The CDR3 covers 14 residues. The chain's CDR3 is CASNRAGEADTQYF. Here the CDR3 DNA reads TGCGCCAGCAATCGAGCAGGGGAGGCAGATACGCAGTATTTT.

This clone came up a few times. This chain uses TRBV19 with TRBJ2-2; 9 nucleotides match TRBD1. V lost 3 bases and J lost 6; bases outside the gene matches: 8. The CDR3 spans 16 residues. The germline V gene encodes CDR1 LNHDA and CDR2 SQIVND (reference sequence). CDR3 sequence (DNA): TGTGCCAGTAGTATGTCGGGACAGGGATCCTCCGGGGAGCTGTTTTTT. This translates into CASSMSGQGSSGELFF.

The CDR3 loop reads CAISTGQGAREQYF. CDR3 sequence (DNA): TGTGCCATCAGCACGGGACAGGGGGCCCGCGAGCAGTACTTC. V and J are TRBV10-3 and TRBJ2-7, with 12 bases fitting TRBD1. The V and J ends lost 6 bases and 6 bases, in that order; junction bases with no gene match: 6. Germline V gene data show CDR1 as ENHRY and CDR2 as SYGVKD. This CDR3 has 14 amino acids.

The V gene is TRBV19, the J gene TRBJ1-1, with 11 bases fitting TRBD1. J gave up 5 bases and V 6 bases, and 2 bases lay outside the gene matches. The CDR3 totals 13 residues. The germline V gene encodes CDR1 LNHDA and CDR2 SQIVND (reference sequence). For the CDR3, the DNA is TGTGCCAGTAGAGGGACAGGGGGAACTGAAGCTTTCTTT. It yields the protein CASRGTGGTEAFF. Variable domain in full (rest from reference TRBV19 and TRBJ1-1): DGGITQSPKYLFRKEGQNVTLSCEQNLNHDAMYWYRQDPGQGLRLIYYSQIVNDFQKGDIAEGYSVSREKKESFPLTVTSAQKNPTAFYLCASRGTGGTEAFFGQGTRLTVV.

V and J are TRBV6-1 and TRBJ1-2; no firm D call. The CDR3 has 13 residues. V was cut by 1 base and J by 2 bases, with 5 bases left in between. From germline, CDR1 is MNHNS and CDR2 SASEGT. CDR3 DNA: TGTGCCAGCAGTGAAGGCATCAACTATGGCTACACCTTC. It codes for CASSEGINYGYTF.

The rearrangement uses TRBV24-1 and TRBJ2-2; 7 nucleotides agree with TRBD1. Trimming cost V 6 bases and J 5 bases; bases outside gene matches: 14. This CDR3 comprises 17 residues. The V gene's germline CDR1 is KGHDR and CDR2 SFDVKD. The CDR3 spells CATSSQQGREFTGELFF. CDR3 coding DNA: TGTGCCACCAGTAGCCAACAGGGGCGAGAGTTTACCGGGGAGCTGTTTTTT.

CDR3 in DNA: TGTGCCAGCAGTTACACTAGCGGGGGGCAAGAGACCCAGTACTTC. Residues: CASSYTSGGQETQYF. The chain carries TRBV6-2 or TRBV6-3 and TRBJ2-5; 12 nucleotides agree with TRBD2. The CDR3 has 15 residues. Germline V gene lookup returns CDR1 MNHEY and CDR2 SVGEGT. The V gene end was trimmed by 2 bases and the J gene end by 2 bases; junction bases not matched to a gene: 0.

This sequence joins TRBV5-1 and TRBJ2-3; 8 bases fit TRBD1. The CDR3 has 15 amino acids. Germline V lookup: CDR1 SGHRS, CDR2 YFSETQ. The J segment lost 3 bases and the V segment lost 1 base, leaving 4 bases of the junction unmatched. The CDR3 coding sequence is TGCGCCAGCAGCTTGTCTGGACAGGGAACAGATACGCAGTATTTT. Translating it yields CASSLSGQGTDTQYF.

The chain carries TRBV10-3 and TRBJ2-1; 7 bases match TRBD1. The CDR3 totals 13 residues. V was clipped by 8 bases and J by 6 bases; unmatched bases: 7. Germline V gene data show CDR1 as ENHRY and CDR2 as SYGVKD. CDR3: CAISAAGGNEQFF. The CDR3 nucleotides read TGTGCCATCTCTGCCGCAGGGGGCAATGAGCAGTTCTTC.

V and J are TRBV7-8 and TRBJ2-7, with D possibly matching TRBD2 (5 bases). The CDR3 is 16 amino acids. Trimming pared 1 base from V and 2 bases from J, leaving 15 bases between. The germline gives CDR1 SGHVS, CDR2 FQNEAQ. The CDR3 nucleotides read TGTGCCAGCAGCTTAGGTCGGGGAGCCCCCACCTACGAGCAGTACTTC. Translation gives CASSLGRGAPTYEQYF.

The chain links TRBV29-1 to TRBJ1-2; TRBD1 is a possible D gene (5 bases). The CDR3 sequence is 13 residues long. V lost 4 bases, J lost 4 bases, and 13 bases lay in between. CDR1 is SQVTM, CDR2 ANQGSEA, per germline. CDR3 amino acids: CSVAYGGIYGYTF. CDR3 bases: TGCAGCGTTGCCTACGGGGGTATCTATGGCTACACCTTC.

The V and J genes are TRBV9 and TRBJ2-7; TRBD1 agrees at 10 bases. The CDR3 has 15 residues. Germline CDR1 and CDR2: SGDLS and YYNGEE. V was pared by 4 bases and J by 7 bases, with 11 bases of the junction left unmatched. The CDR3 protein is CASSQQGQGIGEQYF. CDR3 DNA: TGTGCCAGCAGCCAACAGGGACAGGGGATAGGGGAGCAGTACTTC.

This sequence joins TRBV3-1 (or the pseudogene TRBV3-2) and TRBJ2-4; 11 bases line up with TRBD1. This CDR3 spans 16 amino acids. V dropped 1 base and J dropped 6; count of bases not matched to a gene: 5. The V gene's germline CDR1 is LGHDT and CDR2 YNNKEL (reference sequence). The CDR3 coding sequence is TGTGCCAGCAGCCAAGTGGACAGGGGGCCGGTAAACATTCAGTACTTC. It specifies CASSQVDRGPVNIQYF.

The chain recombines TRBV9 with TRBJ2-1; tentative D call: TRBD2 (7 bases). Germline V gene data show CDR1 as SGDLS and CDR2 as YYNGEE. The V and J ends lost 0 bases and 4 bases respectively, with 14 bases between them. The CDR3 is 16 amino acids. The CDR3 sequence: CASSVAGGGQYNEQFF. The CDR3 bases are TGTGCCAGCAGCGTAGCTGGGGGGGGGCAATACAATGAGCAGTTCTTC. Full variable domain (rest looked up from reference TRBV9 and TRBJ2-1): DSGVTQTPKHLITATGQRVTLRCSPRSGDLSVYWYQQSLDQGLQFLIQYYNGEERAKGNILERFSAQQFPDLHSELNLSSLELGDSALYFCASSVAGGGQYNEQFFGPGTRLTVL.

This clone was counted a few times. The J gene is TRBJ1-6, the V gene TRBV7-8; a weak D match, TRBD1 (5 bases). V dropped 0 bases and J dropped 7 bases, with 16 bases sitting between them. CDR1 SGHVS and CDR2 FQNEAQ come from the germline V gene. This CDR3 spans 17 amino acids. The CDR3 nucleotides are TGTGCCAGCAGCTTAGCGTCCTCAGGGCAGGGCAATTCACCCCTCCACTTT. Protein sequence: CASSLASSGQGNSPLHF.

The chain recombines TRBV5-1 with TRBJ2-2, with TRBD2 matching over 10 bases. V lost 2 bases and J lost 6; bases outside the gene matches: 7. Germline CDR1 is SGHRS and CDR2 is YFSETQ. The CDR3 extends over 16 amino acids. CDR3 coding DNA: TGCGCCAGCAGCTTACGGACTAGCGGCCCGGCCGGGGAGCTGTTTTTT. This encodes CASSLRTSGPAGELFF. The full variable domain, completed using reference TRBV5-1 and TRBJ2-2, is KAGVTQTPRYLIKTRGQQVTLSCSPISGHRSVSWYQQTPGQGLQFLFEYFSETQRNKGNFPGRFSGRQFSNSRSEMNVSTLELGDSALYLCASSLRTSGPAGELFFGEGSRLTVL.

The V call is TRBV9, the J call TRBJ1-3; 8 bases line up with TRBD1. CDR1 and CDR2 (germline): SGDLS, YYNGEE. This CDR3 region has 16 residues. With V trimmed by 4 bases and J by 0 bases, 6 bases remained unmatched. CDR3 sequence reads: CASSPGQGGSGNTIYF. The DNA for the CDR3 is TGTGCCAGCAGCCCAGGACAGGGAGGCTCTGGAAACACCATATATTTT. The complete variable domain, with remaining parts taken from reference TRBV9 and TRBJ1-3, reads DSGVTQTPKHLITATGQRVTLRCSPRSGDLSVYWYQQSLDQGLQFLIQYYNGEERAKGNILERFSAQQFPDLHSELNLSSLELGDSALYFCASSPGQGGSGNTIYFGEGSWLTVV.

This chain uses TRBV5-1 with TRBJ2-5, with 7 bases matching TRBD1. Trimming at V came to 4 bases and at J to 2 bases, leaving 5 bases not matched to a gene. Germline CDR1 reads SGHRS; CDR2 reads YFSETQ. The CDR3 contains 14 residues. DNA for the CDR3: TGCGCCAGCAGCCCGACAGGGTTTCAAGAGACCCAGTACTTC. It is translated as CASSPTGFQETQYF.